The next 3 T cell receptor beta chains were all read from a single sample in a study of CD8 T cells in Susac syndrome. Reverse transcription used roughly 0.45 to 1 ug RNA and random hexamers. Each CDR3 protein is one row after TCRdb ran MiXCR on the immunoSEQ multiplex PCR reads. The data contain 110,000 to 150,000 distinct CDR3 sequences, 90% to 96% of them singletons. The specimen was CD4+ T cells from PBMCs. These receptors came from a human donor with Susac syndrome.

The chain uses TRBV7-2 and TRBJ2-5, with a weak D call TRBD2 (6 bases). The germline CDR1 and CDR2 sequences are SGHTA and FQGNSA. Deletions cut 3 bases from V and 4 bases from J, with 12 bases between. The CDR3 has 14 amino acids. The CDR3 here is CASSFQGGRETQYF. The DNA for the CDR3 is TGTGCCAGCAGCTTTCAGGGAGGTAGAGAGACCCAGTACTTC.

This chain connects TRBV7-9 to TRBJ2-2, with D perhaps assigned TRBD1 or TRBD2 (5 bases each). Germline assignment: CDR1 SEHNR and CDR2 FQNEAQ (reference sequence). Trimming stripped 0 bases from V and 3 bases from J, with 5 bases between. This CDR3 is built from 14 residues. The CDR3 spells CASSLAGDTGELFF. In DNA form, the CDR3 reads TGTGCCAGCAGCTTAGCGGGGGACACCGGGGAGCTGTTTTTT.

This chain joins TRBV4-2 and TRBJ2-1; 10 positions match TRBD2. Germline CDR1 LGHNA, CDR2 YNFKEQ. This CDR3 is built from 16 residues. After removal of 1 base from V and 4 bases from J, the junction contained 4 bases not matched to a gene. Here the CDR3 reads CASSQGPAGGYNEQFF. The CDR3 nucleotides read TGTGCCAGCAGCCAAGGACCAGCGGGAGGGTACAATGAGCAGTTCTTC.